This TCR beta chain was observed in a study of cytomegalovirus exposure and HLA in healthy donors. This CDR3 spans 13 amino acids. Trimming cost V 6 bases and J 3 bases, with 8 bases left between them. The V gene's germline CDR1 is LNHDA and CDR2 SQIVND (reference sequence). This PCR relied on a set of 60 Vbeta primers and 13 Jbeta primers. Methods used by the authors: An analysis performed later counted 72 million or so unique TCR beta chains (approximately 12 million of them shared). The method was immunoSEQ multiplex PCR; TCRdb's version includes in-frame clones alone and lacks a portion of them. That table furnishes V, J and clone size, whereas the DNA furnished D and trimming. The sample contains approximately 110,000 clones, about 78% of which appear only once. A note on this clone: Its target is unknown.

Study-wide results and limits: Reportedly, a later analysis found an Asian-associated ancestry cluster had fewer N-insertions than the approximately 700-donor mean.

Source material: PBMCs. This TCR was sampled from a man aged 25-40 years in good health and CMV-seronegative. J is TRBJ2-2 and V is TRBV19; the D is unclear. CDR3 nucleotide sequence: TGTGCCAGTAGCTATCTGTACACCGGGGAGCTGTTTTTT. This translates into CASSYLYTGELFF.